Below, 17 T cell receptor beta chains from the same sample are listed, as sequenced in a study of T cells in Graves' hyperthyroidism and ophthalmopathy. RNA transcripts provided the source from which TCR beta CDR3 regions were amplified. First-round RT-PCR of the TCR CDR3 relied on the HTBI primer set. TCRdb passed the multiplex PCR reads through MiXCR, listing each CDR3 protein once. The sample records nearly 750,000 distinct CDR3 sequences, roughly a third being singletons. The sample comprised blood. The source is a woman in her 40s with Graves' hyperthyroidism.

This clonotype was detected many times. The gene calls are TRBV9 and TRBJ1-1; possible D gene TRBD1, 6 bases. V was clipped by 2 bases and J by 7 bases, with 18 bases between them. In germline, CDR1 is SGDLS, CDR2 YYNGEE. The CDR3 spans 15 residues. CDR3: CASSVPTGPDFEAFF. The CDR3 nucleotides read TGTGCCAGCAGCGTCCCGACAGGCCCCGATTTTGAAGCTTTCTTT.

The chain is built from TRBV25-1 and TRBJ1-5; the match to TRBD1 covers 7 bases. CDR3 length: 14 residues. Germline CDR1 reads MGHDK; CDR2 reads SYGVNS. The V segment lost 3 bases and the J segment 3 bases; nucleotides outside the gene matches: 2. The DNA for the CDR3 is TGTGCCAGCAGTGAGACAGGGACCAATCAGCCCCAGCATTTT. It translates to CASSETGTNQPQHF.

The chain is built from TRBV19 and TRBJ2-2, with D perhaps TRBD2 (6 bases). The CDR3 has 17 residues. V lost 0 bases and J lost 4, with 15 bases in between. Germline-derived CDR1 and CDR2 are LNHDA and SQIVND (reference sequence). The CDR3 DNA is TGTGCCAGTAGTATAGAAGGGAGGACGGGACTCACCGGGGAGCTGTTTTTT. The encoded protein is CASSIEGRTGLTGELFF.

This clonotype was seen ten or more times. The J gene is TRBJ2-7, the V gene TRBV20-1; 7 positions match TRBD1. The CDR3 totals 13 residues. V lost 3 bases, J lost 3 bases, and 5 bases stayed unmatched. Germline assignment: CDR1 DFQATT and CDR2 SNEGSKA (reference sequence). The CDR3 sequence: CSARDRINYEQYF. For the CDR3, the DNA is TGCAGTGCTAGGGACAGGATCAACTACGAGCAGTACTTC.

This clonotype has more than one count but fewer than ten. This sequence joins TRBV5-1 and TRBJ2-6; D call uncertain. This CDR3 region has 15 residues. Per germline, CDR1 SGHRS and CDR2 YFSETQ. Trimming shortened V by 0 bases and J by 1 base, and 5 bases separated the two germline ends. The CDR3 DNA reads as TGCGCCAGCAGCTTGGAAGAATCTGGGGCCAACGTCCTGACTTTC. Translation: CASSLEESGANVLTF.

About this clonotype: A much larger clone lies a single base off, so this may be a read error. This chain links TRBV6-5 with TRBJ2-5; D gene unclear. Germline CDR1 and CDR2: MNHEY and SVGAGI. The CDR3 covers 13 residues. CDR3 sequence: CASRQSSVKTQHF. In nucleotides, the CDR3 is TGTGCCAGCAGGCAGTCGAGTGTCAAGACCCAGCACTTC.

This chain uses TRBV14 with TRBJ1-2; the D is unclear. There are 16 residues in the CDR3. Trimming pared 2 bases from V and 2 bases from J, leaving 15 bases between. Germline CDR1 and CDR2: SGHDN and FVKESK. In nucleotides, the CDR3 is TGTGCCAGCAGCCAAAATCCTCCTTCCCAGAACTATGGCTACACCTTC. Its protein product is CASSQNPPSQNYGYTF.

The chain carries TRBV12-5 and TRBJ1-2; 10 bases are shared with TRBD1. V was pared by 6 bases and J by 6 bases, with 7 bases of the junction left unmatched. The length of the CDR3 is 14 residues. CDR1 LGHNT and CDR2 FRNRAP come from the germline V gene. CDR3 sequence reads: CASGPGTGVNGYTF. For the CDR3, the DNA is TGTGCTAGTGGCCCCGGGACAGGGGTGAATGGCTACACCTTC.

This clonotype was observed at least ten times. The genes are TRBV11-3 and TRBJ1-1; D not certain. Germline V gives CDR1 SGHNT, CDR2 YENEEA. V lost 5 bases and J lost 8, with 12 bases in between. CDR3 length equals 12 residues. CDR3 sequence (DNA): TGTGCCAGCAGCCCCCTGCGGACGGAAGCTTTCTTT. Its protein is CASSPLRTEAFF.

The gene calls are TRBV12-3 or TRBV12-4 and TRBJ1-6, with D possibly matching TRBD1 (5 bases). This CDR3 has 14 residues. Deletions cut 7 bases from V and 7 bases from J, with 14 bases between. The CDR3 sequence is CASTPGTENSPLHF. As DNA, the CDR3 is TGTGCCAGCACCCCCGGGACGGAGAATTCACCCCTCCACTTT.

A few counts support this clonotype. The chain recombines TRBV5-4 with TRBJ2-7; the match to TRBD1 covers 10 bases. This CDR3 contains 16 residues. J lost 5 bases, V lost 3 bases, and 11 bases had no gene match. Germline CDR1 is SGHNT and CDR2 is YYREEE (reference sequence). The CDR3 sequence: CASSYLRDRGTNEQYF. In nucleotides, the CDR3 is TGTGCCAGCAGCTATCTCCGGGACAGGGGAACCAACGAGCAGTACTTC.

This clonotype was seen ten or more times. The V and J genes are TRBV20-1 and TRBJ1-2; D is uncertain. This CDR3 region has 11 residues. Per the germline V gene, CDR1 is DFQATT and CDR2 is SNEGSKA (reference sequence). CDR3 nucleotide sequence: TGCAGCATCATTAGGGAGGATGGCTACACCTTC. Residues: CSIIREDGYTF.

The gene calls are TRBV3-1 and TRBJ2-7; 7 bases are a match to TRBD2. The germline CDR1 and CDR2 sequences are LGHDT and YNNKEL (reference sequence). Losses at the gene ends were 1 base for V and 6 bases for J; bases not matched to a gene: 9. The CDR3 covers 15 residues. The CDR3 here is CASSQVRGRVSEQYF. The CDR3 DNA is TGTGCCAGCAGCCAAGTTCGAGGGAGGGTGAGCGAGCAGTACTTC.

The chain couples TRBV12-3 or TRBV12-4 to TRBJ2-7; 10 nucleotides match TRBD1. There are 15 residues in the CDR3. Trimming took 5 bases from V and 9 from J; bases not matched to a gene: 13. CDR3 nucleotide sequence: TGTGCCAGCAGTCGACCAGAGTCCCGGGACAGGGGGCAGTACTTC. Its protein product is CASSRPESRDRGQYF.

In this sample, this clonotype turned up a few times. V usage is TRBV6-6 and J usage is TRBJ1-3; no definite D call. The CDR3 extends over 15 amino acids. Trimming took 0 bases from V and 2 from J, leaving 8 bases between them. Per the germline V gene, CDR1 is MNHNY and CDR2 is SVGAGI (reference sequence). The CDR3 loop is CASSYSRKAGNTIYF. In nucleotides, the CDR3 is TGTGCCAGCAGTTACTCGAGAAAAGCTGGAAACACCATATATTTT.

Regarding this clonotype: The conserved closing phenylalanine or tryptophan is absent in this CDR3, likely reflecting a read error. V is TRBV27 and J is TRBJ2-5; 7 bases map to TRBD1. V lost 5 bases and J lost 0; bases outside the gene matches: 3. This CDR3 is 14 amino acids long. The germline V gene encodes CDR1 MNHEY and CDR2 SMNVEV (reference sequence). The CDR3 spells CASSRDRDQETQYL. CDR3 DNA: TGTGCCAGCAGTCGCGACAGGGACCAAGAGACCCAGTACCTC.

Comments on this clonotype: This likely comes from a read error, as the CDR3 has no conserved phenylalanine or tryptophan at its end. The chain links TRBV20-1 to TRBJ1-2; D remains ambiguous. Germline V gives CDR1 DFQATT, CDR2 SNEGSKA (reference sequence). CDR3 length: 10 residues. Trimming removed 5 bases from V and 0 bases from J, with 1 base in between. The CDR3 loop is CSASNYGYTS. CDR3 nucleotides: TGCAGTGCTTCTAACTATGGCTACACCTCC.